This T cell receptor (beta chain) originates from a study of vaccination effects on CD4 cells after COVID-19. Culturing for 10 days preceded CD4+ T cell isolation. This individual tested PCR-positive for SARS-CoV-2 infection between March and December 2020. Two-dose vaccination with either BNT162b2 or mRNA-1273 was given to the participants. TCRdb's copy holds only in-frame clones and misses some; the assay was immunoSEQ multiplex PCR. The sample carries roughly 30,000 clones, around 75% recorded once. In the case of this clone: Its specificity is unknown.

The V gene's germline CDR1 is SGHDT and CDR2 YYEEEE. CDR3 length: 13 amino acids. Trimming cost V 2 bases and J 1 base, with 3 bases left between them. The material sequenced was CD4+ T cells from PBMCs cultured without peptide, taken after COVID-19 vaccination. The source is a human donor who had a prior SARS-CoV-2 infection. This sequence joins TRBV5-6 and TRBJ2-2, with D unresolved. The CDR3 here is CASSFWNTGELFF. CDR3 nucleotides: TGTGCCAGCAGCTTTTGGAACACCGGGGAGCTGTTTTTT.